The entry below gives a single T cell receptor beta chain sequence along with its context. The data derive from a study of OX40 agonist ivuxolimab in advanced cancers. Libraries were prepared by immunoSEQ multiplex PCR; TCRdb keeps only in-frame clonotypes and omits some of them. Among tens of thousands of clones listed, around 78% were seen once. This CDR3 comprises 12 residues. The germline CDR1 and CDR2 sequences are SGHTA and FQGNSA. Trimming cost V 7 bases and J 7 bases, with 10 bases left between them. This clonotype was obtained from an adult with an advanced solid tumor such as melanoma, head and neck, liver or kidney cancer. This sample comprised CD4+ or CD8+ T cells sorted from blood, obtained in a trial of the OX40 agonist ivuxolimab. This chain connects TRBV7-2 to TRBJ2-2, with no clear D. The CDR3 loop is CASTPSYGELFF. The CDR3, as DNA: TGTGCCAGCACCCCGTCGTACGGGGAGCTGTTTTTT.